Included here is one TCR beta chain sequence, with context. Its antigen remains unknown. V gave up 3 bases and J gave up 5 bases, with 14 bases separating them. The CDR3 is 14 residues long. TCR beta cDNA libraries included unique molecular identifiers. Each CDR3 protein gets one entry after TCRdb re-called the PCR reads with MiXCR. The top ten clones hold less than 8% of a sample with about 430,000 distinct CDR3 sequences, 39% of them seen once. This entry comes from a study of post-analysis software for immune sequencing data. Study background: In terms of disease course, relapsing-remitting, secondary progressive and progressive-relapsing multiple sclerosis were included. Broader study findings: Roughly five TRBV segments were more frequent in patients than controls; TRBV5-6, TRBV5-1 and TRBV20-1 belonged to this group. In multiple sclerosis, normalized Chao1 diversity was significantly below that of controls.

This TCR came from a girl aged 2-15 years with multiple sclerosis. Specimen: blood. This rearrangement joins TRBV12-3 or TRBV12-4 to TRBJ2-7, with a possible D match to TRBD1 (6 bases). The CDR3 region has the DNA TGTGCCAGCAGTTTGTTCCAGGGGTCCCACGAGCAGTACTTC. Protein product: CASSLFQGSHEQYF.